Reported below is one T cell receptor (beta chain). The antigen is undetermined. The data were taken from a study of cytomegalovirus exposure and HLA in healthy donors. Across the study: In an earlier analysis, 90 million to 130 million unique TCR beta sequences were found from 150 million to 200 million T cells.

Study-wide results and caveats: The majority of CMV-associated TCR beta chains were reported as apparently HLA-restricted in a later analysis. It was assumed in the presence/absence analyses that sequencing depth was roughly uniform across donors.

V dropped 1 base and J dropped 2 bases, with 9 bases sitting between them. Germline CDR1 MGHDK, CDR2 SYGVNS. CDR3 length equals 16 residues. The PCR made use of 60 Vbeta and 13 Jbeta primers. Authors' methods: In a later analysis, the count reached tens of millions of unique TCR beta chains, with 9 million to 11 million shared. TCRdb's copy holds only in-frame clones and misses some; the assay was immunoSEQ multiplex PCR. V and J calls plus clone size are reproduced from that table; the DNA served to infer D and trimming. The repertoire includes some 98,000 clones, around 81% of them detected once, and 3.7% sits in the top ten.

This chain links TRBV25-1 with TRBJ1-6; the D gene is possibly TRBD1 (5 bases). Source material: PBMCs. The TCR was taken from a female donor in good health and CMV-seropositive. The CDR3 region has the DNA TGTGCCAGCAGTGAATCGGGGGGTGCCTATAATTCACCCCTCCACTTT. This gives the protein CASSESGGAYNSPLHF.